Presented here are 27 T cell receptor beta chains from one specimen sequenced in a study of blood T cell repertoires in COVID-19 (dated by TCRdb to the early 2020s). The library came from the immunoSEQ multiplex PCR assay. TCRdb took over this immuneACCESS table, retaining in-frame rearrangements with V and J assigned. Such tables are incomplete; in checked studies, under half of the missing clones stem from an unresolved V gene, and the remainder is unexplained. Counted in this sample were 150,000 to 200,000 clones; 70% to 90% of them appeared once. The top ten clones comprise about a fifth of the sample. Sequenced input: peripheral blood. Receptors were obtained from a man aged 55 to 70 with active or convalescent COVID-19.

This chain connects TRBV5-1 to TRBJ2-3, with 9 bases lining up with TRBD1. Germline assignment: CDR1 SGHRS and CDR2 YFSETQ. V was clipped by 6 bases and J by 6 bases; unmatched bases: 8. This CDR3 comprises 14 residues. The CDR3 DNA reads as TGCGCCAGCAACCCCGGGACAGGGATGGATACGCAGTATTTT. Protein sequence: CASNPGTGMDTQYF.

This chain connects TRBV9 to TRBJ2-1; possible D gene TRBD1, 5 bases. V gave up 0 bases and J gave up 12 bases, with 22 bases separating them. Germline V lookup: CDR1 SGDLS, CDR2 YYNGEE. The CDR3 spans 16 residues. The CDR3 protein is CASSVVQGLLIDPQFF. The CDR3 nucleotides are TGTGCCAGCAGCGTAGTGCAGGGTCTCCTCATCGACCCGCAGTTCTTC.

The V gene is TRBV6-5, the J gene TRBJ1-5, with D hard to call. CDR3 size: 13 residues. CDR1 MNHEY and CDR2 SVGAGI come from the germline V gene. Trimming removed 7 bases from V and 3 bases from J, with 10 bases in between. The CDR3 bases are TGTGCCAGCACGGAACAGTACAATCAGCCCCAGCATTTT. The encoded protein is CASTEQYNQPQHF.

The rearrangement uses TRBV29-1 and TRBJ1-2; 9 bases map to TRBD1. The germline V gene encodes CDR1 SQVTM and CDR2 ANQGSEA. V lost 7 bases and J lost 5; bases outside the gene matches: 8. The CDR3 covers 13 residues. The DNA of the CDR3 is TGCAGCGCAGGGACAGGGACTGGTTATGGCTACACCTTC. This encodes CSAGTGTGYGYTF.

The rearrangement uses TRBV7-9 and TRBJ2-3, with 12 bases lining up with TRBD2. The CDR3 has 17 amino acids. Trimming cost V 4 bases and J 2 bases; bases outside gene matches: 7. Germline loops: CDR1 SEHNR, CDR2 FQNEAQ (reference sequence). CDR3 protein: CASSSERTSGATDTQYF. CDR3 bases: TGTGCCAGCAGCTCGGAAAGGACTAGCGGGGCCACAGATACGCAGTATTTT.

This clone was counted between two and nine times. The CDR3 reads CATREGLNQPQHF. CDR3 in DNA: TGTGCCACCCGAGAGGGCCTCAATCAGCCCCAGCATTTT. The rearrangement uses TRBV19 and TRBJ1-5; D gene ambiguous. In germline, CDR1 is LNHDA, CDR2 SQIVND (reference sequence). V lost 10 bases and J 3 bases, leaving 13 bases between the germline ends. The CDR3 has 13 residues.

The chain carries TRBV9 and TRBJ2-5, with 7 bases matching TRBD2. Germline loops: CDR1 SGDLS, CDR2 YYNGEE. V lost 1 base and J lost 2; bases outside the gene matches: 8. The CDR3 length is 16 residues. The CDR3 DNA follows: TGTGCCAGCAGCGTAAGGGAGGGCGGGGGACAAGAGACCCAGTACTTC. Protein: CASSVREGGGQETQYF. The whole variable domain, remainder taken from reference TRBV9 and TRBJ2-5, is DSGVTQTPKHLITATGQRVTLRCSPRSGDLSVYWYQQSLDQGLQFLIQYYNGEERAKGNILERFSAQQFPDLHSELNLSSLELGDSALYFCASSVREGGGQETQYFGPGTRLLVL.

V gene TRBV9 combines with J gene TRBJ1-2; 9 bases match TRBD1. V lost 4 bases, J lost 5 bases, and 6 bases stayed unmatched. There are 14 residues in the CDR3. CDR1 and CDR2 from the germline V gene are SGDLS and YYNGEE. The CDR3 is CASSRQGGMYGYTF. Here the CDR3 DNA reads TGTGCCAGCAGCCGACAGGGGGGGATGTATGGCTACACCTTC.

The V call is TRBV5-5, the J call TRBJ1-3, with TRBD1 as a possible D gene (6 bases). V was pared by 5 bases and J by 4 bases, with 7 bases between. From germline, CDR1 is SGHKS and CDR2 YYEKEE (reference sequence). This CDR3 region has 12 residues. In nucleotides, the CDR3 is TGTGCCAGCAGTCAGGGGGGAAACACCATATATTTT. Translating gives CASSQGGNTIYF.

The chain has TRBV6-5 and TRBJ1-2; possibly TRBD1 for D (5 bases). This CDR3 is 15 amino acids long. The V and J ends lost 0 bases and 2 bases respectively, with 10 bases between them. CDR1 and CDR2 from the germline V gene are MNHEY and SVGAGI. This CDR3 is CASSYSIQANYGYTF. CDR3 bases: TGTGCCAGCAGTTACTCGATACAGGCGAACTATGGCTACACCTTC.

This sequence joins TRBV20-1 and TRBJ2-7, with no clear D. There are 11 residues in the CDR3. Germline V gene data show CDR1 as DFQATT and CDR2 as SNEGSKA (reference sequence). Between the trimmed V and J ends, which lost 0 bases and 5 bases, there was a span of 5 bases. This chain's CDR3 is CSARDINEQYF. The CDR3 nucleotides are TGCAGTGCTAGAGATATTAACGAGCAGTACTTC.

In its sample, this clone was seen a few times. Other DNA variants within this sample encode the same CDR3. The chain combines TRBV7-9 with TRBJ1-5, with 7 bases that match TRBD1. The germline CDR1 and CDR2 sequences are SEHNR and FQNEAQ (reference sequence). The CDR3 has 13 residues. The trim removed 3 bases at V and 5 bases at J, leaving 1 base unmatched. The CDR3 bases are TGTGCCAGCAGCTTGGGACAGTATCAGCCCCAGCATTTT. Its protein product is CASSLGQYQPQHF.

The V gene is TRBV6-5, the J gene TRBJ1-2; the match to TRBD1 covers 7 bases. V was pared by 2 bases and J by 8 bases, with 5 bases of the junction left unmatched. Per the germline V gene, CDR1 is MNHEY and CDR2 is SVGAGI. The CDR3 consists of 13 residues. CDR3 protein: CASSYTGTDGYTF. CDR3 sequence (DNA): TGTGCCAGCAGTTACACGGGGACAGACGGCTACACCTTC.

This chain's CDR3 is CASSFQGTSPLHF. The CDR3 nucleotides are TGTGCCAGCAGCTTTCAGGGAACCTCACCCCTCCACTTT. This chain joins TRBV7-9 and TRBJ1-6; the D gene is possibly TRBD1 (5 bases). CDR3 length: 13 residues. Trimming left V 3 bases short and J 10 bases short, with 10 bases between. The germline gives CDR1 SEHNR, CDR2 FQNEAQ (reference sequence).

The V and J genes are TRBV19 and TRBJ2-5; TRBD1 matches at 7 bases. This CDR3 region has 14 residues. The germline V gene has CDR1 LNHDA and CDR2 SQIVND (reference sequence). J gave up 5 bases and V 3 bases, and 6 bases lay outside the gene matches. CDR3 bases: TGTGCCAGTAGTATCGCCAGGGGGTCCGAGACCCAGTACTTC. This translates into CASSIARGSETQYF.

This rearrangement joins TRBV5-3 to TRBJ2-7, with D possibly TRBD1 on 5 matching bases. TRBV5-3 carries the ORF label, with uncertain function. Trimming took off 0 bases at V and 3 bases at J, with 13 bases between the two ends. This CDR3 has 15 amino acids. For the CDR3, the DNA is TGTGCCAGAAGCTTGGGCAGGGATTGGAACTACGAGCAGTACTTC. Amino acid sequence: CARSLGRDWNYEQYF.

This chain links TRBV9 with TRBJ2-5, with D perhaps TRBD2 (6 bases). Trimming cost V 3 bases and J 2 bases, with 20 bases left between them. There are 17 residues in the CDR3. The V gene's germline CDR1 is SGDLS and CDR2 YYNGEE. In DNA, the CDR3 is TGTGCCAGCAGCGAACTTTCCGGACTACCGGCGCAAGAGACCCAGTACTTC. Translating it yields CASSELSGLPAQETQYF.

This chain uses TRBV6-5 with TRBJ2-7; 8 nucleotides align to TRBD1. CDR3 length equals 14 residues. With 5 bases clipped from V and 3 bases from J, the junction kept 6 bases outside the gene matches. Germline-derived CDR1 and CDR2 are MNHEY and SVGAGI. As DNA, the CDR3 is TGTGCCAGCAGTCCCCGGACAGGGTACTACGAGCAGTACTTC. Amino acid sequence: CASSPRTGYYEQYF.

This clone was observed once. The CDR3 spells CASSLVDMNTEAFF. The CDR3 coding sequence is TGCGCCAGCAGCTTGGTAGATATGAACACTGAAGCTTTCTTT. The rearrangement joins TRBV5-1 to TRBJ1-1; D gene unclear. Germline V gives CDR1 SGHRS, CDR2 YFSETQ. V lost 0 bases to trimming and J lost 0 bases, with 6 bases between them. The length of the CDR3 is 14 residues.

A single count supports this clone. This chain links TRBV19 with TRBJ1-2, with 11 nucleotides matching TRBD1. With V trimmed by 5 bases and J by 7 bases, 3 bases remained unmatched. CDR3 length equals 13 residues. CDR1 and CDR2 from the germline V gene are LNHDA and SQIVND (reference sequence). In nucleotides, the CDR3 is TGTGCCAGTAGTCTGGACAGGGGGCTTGGCTACACCTTC. Translated: CASSLDRGLGYTF.

The chain carries TRBV2 and TRBJ1-4, with 10 bases aligning to TRBD1. Per germline, CDR1 SNHLY and CDR2 FYNNEI. CDR3 length equals 17 residues. J lost 3 bases, V lost 6 bases, and 10 bases had no gene match. The CDR3 region has the DNA TGTGCCAGCAGGACACCGGGACAGGGGTCCTCTAATGAAAAACTGTTTTTT. Translated, it gives CASRTPGQGSSNEKLFF.

The rearrangement uses TRBV9 and TRBJ2-5; 12 bases match TRBD1. Germline CDR1 SGDLS, CDR2 YYNGEE. With 1 base clipped from V and 1 base from J, the junction kept 2 bases outside the gene matches. The CDR3 sequence is 16 residues long. The CDR3 coding sequence is TGTGCCAGCAGCGTATGGGACAGGGGGCGCCAAGAGACCCAGTACTTC. Translated, it gives CASSVWDRGRQETQYF.

The chain combines TRBV7-6 with TRBJ2-7; 15 bases agree with TRBD2. J was trimmed by 6 bases and V by 5 bases; bases with no gene match: 14. The CDR3 totals 18 residues. CDR1 is SGHVS and CDR2 is FNYEAQ in the germline V gene. CDR3 sequence reads: CASSPRGTSGGLFSEQYF. The CDR3 bases are TGTGCCAGCAGCCCTAGGGGGACTAGCGGGGGGCTTTTCTCCGAGCAGTACTTC.

The CDR3 here is CASSSQGKGLHF. CDR3 bases: TGCGCCAGCAGCTCACAGGGTAAGGGCCTCCACTTT. This chain links TRBV5-1 with TRBJ1-6; D is possibly TRBD1 (6 bases). The CDR3 totals 12 residues. The germline CDR1 and CDR2 sequences are SGHRS and YFSETQ. V lost 3 bases and J 15 bases, leaving 13 bases between the germline ends.

The CDR3 nucleotides read TGTGCCAGCAGCCGAAGGACTAGCGTAGATACGCAGTATTTT. It specifies CASSRRTSVDTQYF. The chain is built from TRBV5-5 and TRBJ2-3; TRBD2 matches 9 bases. Germline CDR1 SGHKS, CDR2 YYEKEE (reference sequence). The CDR3 runs 14 residues. The V and J ends lost 4 bases and 5 bases, in that order; junction bases with no gene match: 5.

The chain is built from TRBV6-4 and TRBJ2-7, with D maybe TRBD1 (6 bases). The V end was cut by 2 bases, the J end by 2 bases, with 10 bases between. Germline CDR1 MRHNA, CDR2 SNTAGT. This CDR3 contains 14 residues. CDR3 DNA: TGTGCCAGCAGTGACATGACAGGAACCTACGAGCAGTACTTC. Protein product: CASSDMTGTYEQYF.

The chain carries TRBV5-6 and TRBJ2-7; D perhaps matches TRBD2 (5 bases). CDR1 SGHDT and CDR2 YYEEEE come from the germline V gene. The CDR3 runs to 14 residues. The V end was cut by 0 bases, the J end by 5 bases, with 12 bases between. CDR3 sequence: CASSLDLATHEQYF. CDR3 bases: TGTGCCAGCAGCTTGGATCTAGCTACCCACGAGCAGTACTTC.